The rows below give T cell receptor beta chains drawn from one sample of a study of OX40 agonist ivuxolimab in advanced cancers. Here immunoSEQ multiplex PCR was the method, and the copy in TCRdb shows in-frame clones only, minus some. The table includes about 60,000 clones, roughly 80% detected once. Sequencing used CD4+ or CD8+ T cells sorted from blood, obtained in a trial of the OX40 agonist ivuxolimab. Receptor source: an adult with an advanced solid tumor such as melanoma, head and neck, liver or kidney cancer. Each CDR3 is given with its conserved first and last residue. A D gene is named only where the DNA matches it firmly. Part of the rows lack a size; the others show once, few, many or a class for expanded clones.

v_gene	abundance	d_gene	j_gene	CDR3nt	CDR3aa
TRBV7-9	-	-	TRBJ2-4	TGTGCCAGCAGCTTAGAACTAGCCAAAAACATTCAGTACTTC	CASSLELAKNIQYF
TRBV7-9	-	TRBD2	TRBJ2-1	TGTGCCAGCAGCGCTAGCGGGAGCTCCTACAATGAGCAGTTCTTC	CASSASGSSYNEQFF
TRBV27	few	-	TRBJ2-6	TGTGCCAGCAGCCCGCCTGGGGAATCCATGGGGGCCAACGTCCTGACTTTC	CASSPPGESMGANVLTF
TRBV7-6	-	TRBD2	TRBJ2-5	TGTGCCAGCAGCCCACCCCCGGGGGGAGAGACCCAGTACTTC	CASSPPPGGETQYF
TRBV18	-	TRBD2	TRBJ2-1	TGTGCCAGCTCAACGTATAGCGGGGGAGGTAATGAGCAGTTCTTC	CASSTYSGGGNEQFF
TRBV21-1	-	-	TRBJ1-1	TGTGCCAGCAGCAAAGGGGGGACAGGGGAAATAACTGAAGCTTTCTTT	CASSKGGTGEITEAFF
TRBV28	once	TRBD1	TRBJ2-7	TGTGCCAGCAGTTTACAGGGACAGCCCTACGAGCAGTACTTC	CASSLQGQPYEQYF
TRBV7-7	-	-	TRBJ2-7	TGTGCCAGCAGCTTCCAGACTAGATCCGAGCTCGAGCAGTACTTC	CASSFQTRSELEQYF
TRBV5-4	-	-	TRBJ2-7	TGTGCCAGCAGCTACGATGTCGTTACTTACGAGCAGTACTTC	CASSYDVVTYEQYF
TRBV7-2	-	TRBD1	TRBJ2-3	TGTGCCAGCAGCCGACAGGGGGCAAGTGTCGCAGATACGCAGTATTTT	CASSRQGASVADTQYF
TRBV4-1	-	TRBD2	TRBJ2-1	TGCGCCAGCAGCCAAGCTCCCCTGACTAGCGGAAATTACAATGAGCAGTTCTTC	CASSQAPLTSGNYNEQFF
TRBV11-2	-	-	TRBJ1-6	TGTGCCAGCAGCGACCAACGGGACACCAGTACCTATAATTCACCCCTCCACTTT	CASSDQRDTSTYNSPLHF
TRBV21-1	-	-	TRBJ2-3	TGTGCCAGCAGCAAAGGAGGGTCCTCGGATACGCAGTATTTT	CASSKGGSSDTQYF
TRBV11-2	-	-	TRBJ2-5	TGTGCCAGCAGCCCGGGGACAAGAGGAGAGACCCAGTACTTC	CASSPGTRGETQYF
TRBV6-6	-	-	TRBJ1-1	TGTGCCAGCAGTTGGCCAGAGACGAACACTGAAGCTTTCTTT	CASSWPETNTEAFF
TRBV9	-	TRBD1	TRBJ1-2	TGTGCCAGCAGCGTAGGACTCCGGGACAGGGGGATTGGATATGGCTACACCTTC	CASSVGLRDRGIGYGYTF
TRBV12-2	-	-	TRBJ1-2	TGTGCAAGTCCCCGGGGGCAGGGGGGCTACACCTTC	CASPRGQGGYTF
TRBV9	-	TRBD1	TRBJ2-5	TGTGCCAGCAGCGTAGCGACAGGGGATCAAGAGACCCAGTACTTC	CASSVATGDQETQYF
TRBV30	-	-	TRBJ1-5	TGTGCCTGGAGTGTAGGAGGATATAGCAATCAGCCCCAGCATTTT	CAWSVGGYSNQPQHF
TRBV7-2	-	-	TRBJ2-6	TGTGCCAGCAGCTTGGTAGGGGGTCCCTCTGGGGCCAACGTCCTGACTTTC	CASSLVGGPSGANVLTF
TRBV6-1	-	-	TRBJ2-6	TGTGCCAGCAGTGAACACTCTGGGGCCAACGTCCTGACTTTC	CASSEHSGANVLTF
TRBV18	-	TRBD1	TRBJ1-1	TGTGCCAGCTCCGCCCAAATGGGACAGCGGAACACTGAAGCTTTCTTT	CASSAQMGQRNTEAFF
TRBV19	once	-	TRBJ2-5	TGTGCCAGTGGGAGGGGGAGCAGAGAGACCCAGTACTTC	CASGRGSRETQYF
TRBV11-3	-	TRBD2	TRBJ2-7	TGTGCCAGCAGCCCTCGAAGCGGGAGGGACTCCTACGAGCAGTACTTC	CASSPRSGRDSYEQYF
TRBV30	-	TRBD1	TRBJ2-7	TGTGCCTGGAATTCACAGGGGCTCTACGAGCAGTACTTC	CAWNSQGLYEQYF
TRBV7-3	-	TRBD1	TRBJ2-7	TGTGCCAGCAGCTCTTCCCGGACAGGGAGCTCCTACGAGCAGTACTTC	CASSSSRTGSSYEQYF
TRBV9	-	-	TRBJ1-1	TGTGCCAGCAGCGTGCGAGAGAACACTGAAGCTTTCTTT	CASSVRENTEAFF
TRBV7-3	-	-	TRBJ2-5	TGTGCCAGCAGCCCTCAGCACAGGGAGGGGGAGACCCAGTACTTC	CASSPQHREGETQYF
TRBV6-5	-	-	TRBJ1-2	TGTGCCGGCAGTTATGGCTGGGGACGGACCTATGGCTACACCTTC	CAGSYGWGRTYGYTF
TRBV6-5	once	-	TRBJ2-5	TGTGCCAGCAGTTACTCGAGGTTTGAGACCCAGTACTTC	CASSYSRFETQYF
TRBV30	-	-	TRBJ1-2	TGTGCCTGGAGTGGTTATAGGCAAGAGGGCTACACCTTC	CAWSGYRQEGYTF
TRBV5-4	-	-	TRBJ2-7	TGTGCCAGCAGCGACGAAAGCAGGCCCTCCTACGAGCAGTACTTC	CASSDESRPSYEQYF
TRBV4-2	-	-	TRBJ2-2	TGTGCCAGCAGCCAAAGGACAGCCGACACCGGGGAGCTGTTTTTT	CASSQRTADTGELFF
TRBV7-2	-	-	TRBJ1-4	TGTGCCAGCAGCCGGCGGGGTCGTGAAAAACTGTTTTTT	CASSRRGREKLFF
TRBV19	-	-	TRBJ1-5	TGTGCCAGTACGAGCGGGACTGAGCCCCAGCATTTT	CASTSGTEPQHF
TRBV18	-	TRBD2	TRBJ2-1	TGTGCCAGCTCACCAACGAGCGGGGAGGGCAATGAGCAGTTCTTC	CASSPTSGEGNEQFF
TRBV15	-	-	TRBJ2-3	TGTGCCACCAGCGGGGGGGGGACAGCCAACACAGATACGCAGTATTTT	CATSGGGTANTDTQYF
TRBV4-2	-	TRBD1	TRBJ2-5	TGTGCCAGCAGCCAAGCCAAGACAGGGGGGATCCAAGAGACCCAGTACTTC	CASSQAKTGGIQETQYF
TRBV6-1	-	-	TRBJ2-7	TGTGCCAGCAGTGAGGTACGGCCCCTCGAGCAGTACTTC	CASSEVRPLEQYF
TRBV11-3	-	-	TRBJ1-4	TGTGCCAGCAGCTTAGCCGTAAATGAAAAACTGTTTTTT	CASSLAVNEKLFF